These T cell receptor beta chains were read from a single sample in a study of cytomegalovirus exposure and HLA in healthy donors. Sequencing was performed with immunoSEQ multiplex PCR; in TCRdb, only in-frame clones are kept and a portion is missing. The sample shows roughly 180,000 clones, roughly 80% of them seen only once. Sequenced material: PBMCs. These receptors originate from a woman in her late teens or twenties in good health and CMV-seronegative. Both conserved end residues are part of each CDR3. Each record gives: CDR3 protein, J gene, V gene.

CASSLGGGGGWRGEQFF TRBJ2-1 TRBV5-4
CASRTNRGPYEQYF TRBJ2-7 TRBV2
CASSAEGTGSNQPQHF TRBJ1-5 TRBV7-9
CASSPRNTGELFF TRBJ2-2 TRBV5-1
CASSSRGASGKYTDTQYF TRBJ2-3 TRBV7-9
CAWRGTGGTGELFF TRBJ2-2 TRBV30
CASRSRDRGNIQYF TRBJ2-4 TRBV5-4
CASRTSGSNRLETQYF TRBJ2-5 TRBV25-1
CSVSSAGGSYGYTF TRBJ1-2 TRBV29-1
CASSRSGGGAYEQYF TRBJ2-7 TRBV7-9
CASSLIHARGLAGGETQYF TRBJ2-5 TRBV11-2
CSVAAGATYNEQFF TRBJ2-1 TRBV29-1
CASSPGTNPSYEQYF TRBJ2-7 TRBV9
CASSLPSDTQYF TRBJ2-3 TRBV6-5
CASSRGRSGYTF TRBJ1-2 TRBV5-8
CASSEARGTRDNEQFF TRBJ2-1 TRBV6-1
CASSEGRGQPQHF TRBJ1-5 TRBV6-1
CASSLSTREGVSYEQYF TRBJ2-7 TRBV7-6
CASSVRGLHSGELFF TRBJ2-2 TRBV9
CASSVSTPSNEQFF TRBJ2-1 TRBV28
CASRQGPTYEQYF TRBJ2-7 TRBV6-6
CASTTQGVSYNEQFF TRBJ2-1 TRBV6-5
CASSPPGGRIGNEQFF TRBJ2-1 TRBV19
CASSEMVKAGSTDTQYF TRBJ2-3 TRBV10-1
CASSASGGKSSYEQYF TRBJ2-7 TRBV5-1
CASSVDLRYAQPQHF TRBJ1-5 TRBV9
CASSLGFTGEGQPQHF TRBJ1-5 TRBV11-1
CASSSDQMRGEQYF TRBJ2-7 TRBV7-6
CASSLGGLANTGELFF TRBJ2-2 TRBV7-9
CASSIEQGETQYF TRBJ2-5 TRBV19
CASSLPPARSNYGYTF TRBJ1-2 TRBV28
CASSLQGVLMAQYF TRBJ2-5 TRBV25-1
CASSSSPGGGNYEQYF TRBJ2-7 TRBV7-9
CASSPPSGAVNEQFF TRBJ2-1 TRBV28
CASGLPKPWGGAYEQYF TRBJ2-7 TRBV12-5
CAWSGTKGSWEQYF TRBJ2-7 TRBV30
CASSLRARGRATDTQYF TRBJ2-3 TRBV7-3
CASSSPLEGAEEKLFF TRBJ1-4 TRBV28
CASSSLGTLKYF TRBJ2-7 TRBV27